This T cell receptor (beta chain) was documented in a study of beta chain features in type 1 diabetes. Study context: Comparable age, gender and cell yields were observed in patients relative to healthy donors. Study-level results: The study notes PCR might favor shorter templates equally in patients and controls.

A CD45RO/CCR7/CD25/CD127/CD95/CD27 panel sorted naive, central memory, regulatory and stem cell-like memory CD4+ cells. The CDR3 runs to 12 residues. The V end was cut by 5 bases, the J end by 1 base, with 2 bases between. From germline, CDR1 is SGHTA and CDR2 FQGNSA. Expressed TCRB transcripts were sequenced after all isolated RNA was converted to cDNA. Clones were sequenced by immunoSEQ multiplex PCR, and TCRdb holds only the in-frame ones, with some missing. The profile shows almost 350,000 clones, roughly 8% of them singletons. In regard to this clone: Its antigen remains unidentified. A much larger clonotype is one base distant, so this may be a read error.

J is TRBJ2-2 and V is TRBV7-2; D gene uncertain. Sequenced sample: central memory CD4+ T cells from blood. The clonotype originates from a woman younger than 30 in good health. The CDR3 here is CASSVNTGELFF. The DNA for the CDR3 is TGTGCCAGCAGCGTGAACACCGGGGAGCTGTTTTTT.